The clone carrying this T cell receptor beta chain came up a few times. As yet, its antigen is unknown. Treatment described: around 19 received Ad26.COV2.S at low or high dose, single or two shots; a few received placebo; per-sample allocation not given. Samples analyzed were those drawn on day 63 after the first vaccine or placebo injection. In the vaccine, an Ad26 vector expressed the SARS-CoV-2 spike of the Wuhan strain. The table came from immunoSEQ multiplex PCR; TCRdb's copy has only in-frame clones and leaves some out. This table holds about 350,000 clones, roughly 90% found once. This sample was taken from a study of Ad26.COV2.S vaccination and SARS-CoV-2 variants. Study-wide context: Ad26.COV2.S was injected intramuscularly once or twice, 56 days apart.

The CDR3 totals 14 residues. CDR1 is MNHNY, CDR2 SVGAGI, per germline (reference sequence). V shed 0 bases and J shed 3 bases, with 8 bases lying between them. Notes on the study in general: Overall T cell responses may have been underestimated by the analyses of TCR breadth and depth.

Material: peripheral blood, obtained in a trial of Ad26.COV2.S vaccine versus placebo. The source of this sequence is a person aged 18-60 years who received the Ad26.COV2.S COVID-19 vaccine or a placebo. The chain joins TRBV6-6 to TRBJ1-1; D ambiguous. The CDR3 nucleotides read TGTGCCAGCAGTTACTCTAACCCTGACACTGAAGCTTTCTTT. Translated, it gives CASSYSNPDTEAFF.